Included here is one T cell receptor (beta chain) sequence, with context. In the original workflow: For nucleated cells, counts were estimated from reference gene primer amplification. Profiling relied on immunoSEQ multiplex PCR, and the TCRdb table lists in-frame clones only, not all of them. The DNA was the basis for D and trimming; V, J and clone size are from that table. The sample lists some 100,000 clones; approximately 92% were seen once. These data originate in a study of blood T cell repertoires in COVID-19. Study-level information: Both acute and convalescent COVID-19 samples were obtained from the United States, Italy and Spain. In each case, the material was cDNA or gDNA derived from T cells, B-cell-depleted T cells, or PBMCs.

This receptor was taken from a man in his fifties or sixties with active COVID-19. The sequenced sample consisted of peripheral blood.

CDR3 loop: CASSQGTIHTDTQYF. DNA for the CDR3: TGTGCCAGCAGCCAAGGGACTATCCACACAGATACGCAGTATTTT. The gene calls are TRBV9 and TRBJ2-3, with 7 bases matching TRBD2. V gave up 4 bases and J gave up 2 bases; unmatched junction bases: 7. The CDR3 extends over 15 amino acids. Germline V gene lookup returns CDR1 SGDLS and CDR2 YYNGEE.